The T cell receptor (beta chain) under discussion was sequenced for a study of cytomegalovirus exposure and HLA in healthy donors. Study-level findings and limits: Specificity of a few CMV-associated chains for CMV antigens was verified in vitro.

This PCR relied on a set of 60 Vbeta primers and 13 Jbeta primers. Clones were sequenced by immunoSEQ multiplex PCR, and TCRdb holds only the in-frame ones, with some missing. This repertoire shows 150,000 to 200,000 clones, about 88% found once; its top ten account for under 2%. J was trimmed by 2 bases and V by 4 bases; bases with no gene match: 21. Germline CDR1 reads SGHRS; CDR2 reads YFSETQ. This CDR3 spans 21 amino acids. Regarding this clone: The antigen is not known.

The chain uses TRBV5-1 and TRBJ2-3, with 11 bases identical to TRBD2. Sequenced: PBMCs. The receptor's source is a woman in her late teens or twenties in good health and CMV-seronegative. CDR3 residues: CASSQIRELAGAPKPTDTQYF. CDR3 coding DNA: TGCGCCAGCAGCCAGATAAGGGAACTAGCGGGGGCACCGAAACCCACAGATACGCAGTATTTT.